The 13 T cell receptor beta chains reported below all come from one sample, sequenced in a study of shared clonotypes between healthy human individuals. This table comes from immunoSEQ multiplex PCR, and its TCRdb copy is limited to in-frame clones, with some not included. The sample shows about 600,000 clones, around 97% of them seen only once. The material sequenced was naive CD4+ T cells sorted from blood. Stated subset: CD45RA+ positively selected. These receptors came from a woman aged 25 to 39 in good health.

This sequence joins TRBV7-2 and TRBJ2-2; D not resolved. Germline CDR1 and CDR2: SGHTA and FQGNSA. This CDR3 is 14 amino acids long. The ends were cut back, 1 base at V and 2 bases at J, with 5 bases in the middle. The CDR3 is CASSLDQNTGELFF. The CDR3 DNA reads TGTGCCAGCAGCTTAGACCAAAACACCGGGGAGCTGTTTTTT.

This clone was recorded once. The V and J genes are TRBV4-1 and TRBJ2-7, with 14 positions matching TRBD2. Germline CDR1 and CDR2: MGHRA and YSYEKL. J gave up 2 bases and V 0 bases, and 12 bases lay outside the gene matches. The CDR3 covers 20 residues. CDR3 in DNA: TGCGCCAGCAGCCAAGACCCCGGACTAGCGGGAGGCTGGGGACCCTACGAGCAGTACTTC. Encoded protein: CASSQDPGLAGGWGPYEQYF.

The chain carries TRBV28 and TRBJ2-7; 9 bases align to TRBD1. Germline V gene lookup returns CDR1 MDHEN and CDR2 SYDVKM. The CDR3 runs 16 residues. With 2 bases clipped from V and 3 bases from J, the junction kept 8 bases outside the gene matches. CDR3 amino acids: CASSLPPGQGDYEQYF. CDR3 sequence (DNA): TGTGCCAGCAGTTTACCTCCGGGACAGGGAGACTACGAGCAGTACTTC. The full variable domain, its missing parts supplied by reference TRBV28 and TRBJ2-7, is DVKVTQSSRYLVKRTGEKVFLECVQDMDHENMFWYRQDPGLGLRLIYFSYDVKMKEKGDIPEGYSVSREKKERFSLILESASTNQTSMYLCASSLPPGQGDYEQYFGPGTRLTVT.

V and J are TRBV6-4 and TRBJ2-7; 10 nucleotides line up with TRBD1. Germline V gene data show CDR1 as MRHNA and CDR2 as SNTAGT. This CDR3 spans 14 amino acids. Trimming removed 6 bases from V and 2 bases from J; junction bases left unmatched: 4. CDR3 protein: CASRAGQGPYEQYF. The CDR3 DNA reads as TGTGCCAGCAGGGCGGGACAGGGGCCCTACGAGCAGTACTTC.

The chain joins TRBV7-9 to TRBJ1-2; no clear D. Between the trimmed V and J ends, which lost 5 bases and 7 bases, there was a span of 11 bases. Germline-derived CDR1 and CDR2 are SEHNR and FQNEAQ (reference sequence). The CDR3 loop spans 12 amino acids. DNA for the CDR3: TGTGCCAGCAGCCTCGGTACTTCTGGCTACACCTTC. Translating gives CASSLGTSGYTF.

This chain uses TRBV11-3 with TRBJ1-1, with D perhaps matching TRBD1 (6 bases). This CDR3 is built from 13 residues. V was shortened by 1 base and J by 5 bases, with 8 bases between the two germline ends. Germline V gives CDR1 SGHNT, CDR2 YENEEA. Here the CDR3 reads CASSLGGQTEAFF. CDR3 nucleotide sequence: TGTGCCAGCAGCTTAGGGGGGCAAACTGAAGCTTTCTTT.

The chain joins TRBV7-9 to TRBJ1-1; TRBD1 matches 8 bases. The length of the CDR3 is 15 residues. V lost 0 bases, J lost 3 bases, and 3 bases stayed unmatched. Germline V gene lookup returns CDR1 SEHNR and CDR2 FQNEAQ (reference sequence). The CDR3 DNA follows: TGTGCCAGCAGCTTAGCTCGGGGACAGGACACTGAAGCTTTCTTT. Its translation is CASSLARGQDTEAFF.

Comments on this clone: Other nucleotide sequences in the sample specify the same CDR3. The chain recombines TRBV5-1 with TRBJ2-5; 7 nucleotides line up with TRBD1. The trim removed 3 bases at V and 3 bases at J, leaving 2 bases unmatched. Per the germline V gene, CDR1 is SGHRS and CDR2 is YFSETQ. This CDR3 has 13 residues. The CDR3 DNA reads as TGCGCCAGCAGCTACCAGGGGGAAGAGACCCAGTACTTC. It specifies CASSYQGEETQYF.

The gene calls are TRBV7-6 and TRBJ1-3; D remains unclear. Germline lookup yields CDR1 SGHVS and CDR2 FNYEAQ. Trimming shortened V by 3 bases and J by 0 bases, and 6 bases separated the two germline ends. The CDR3 runs 14 residues. The CDR3 loop is CASSFRSSGNTIYF. For the CDR3, the DNA is TGTGCCAGCAGCTTCAGGTCCTCTGGAAACACCATATATTTT. The full variable domain, in which reference TRBV7-6 and TRBJ1-3 provide the parts outside the CDR3, is GAGVSQSPRYKVTKRGQDVALRCDPISGHVSLYWYRQALGQGPEFLTYFNYEAQQDKSGLPNDRFSAERPEGSISTLTIQRTEQRDSAMYRCASSFRSSGNTIYFGEGSWLTVV.

The genes are TRBV11-2 and TRBJ2-5; D may be TRBD1 or TRBD2 (5 bases each). The V and J ends lost 2 bases and 5 bases respectively, with 12 bases between them. This CDR3 comprises 14 residues. Per the germline V gene, CDR1 is SGHAT and CDR2 is FQNNGV. For the CDR3, the DNA is TGTGCCAGCAGCTTACAGGGAGTGGGGGAGACCCAGTACTTC. Translated, it gives CASSLQGVGETQYF.

V gene TRBV4-2 combines with J gene TRBJ2-7; D unresolved. CDR3 length equals 16 residues. Germline values: CDR1 LGHNA, CDR2 YNFKEQ. The V end was cut by 1 base, the J end by 2 bases, with 15 bases between. The DNA of the CDR3 is TGTGCCAGCAGCCAAGCTGTGACTCTGGGGACCTACGAGCAGTACTTC. It yields the protein CASSQAVTLGTYEQYF.

This sequence joins TRBV28 and TRBJ1-5, with D uncertain. The V gene's germline CDR1 is MDHEN and CDR2 SYDVKM. The CDR3 consists of 14 residues. The V end lost 6 bases, the J end lost 5 bases, and 14 bases lay between the germline ends. The CDR3 bases are TGTGCCAGCAGCCCCCCCGGATTCGATCAGCCCCAGCATTTT. This encodes CASSPPGFDQPQHF.

This clone appeared once. DNA for the CDR3: TGTGCCTGGAGCGTGGGACATTACACTGAAGCTTTCTTT. It encodes CAWSVGHYTEAFF. The chain recombines TRBV30 with TRBJ1-1; D is possibly TRBD1 (6 bases). CDR3 size: 13 residues. The V end lost 3 bases, the J end lost 3 bases, and 11 bases lay between the germline ends. Per the germline V gene, CDR1 is GTSNPN and CDR2 is SVGIG (reference sequence).